The sequence of this T cell receptor (beta chain) was determined in a study of regulatory T cells in long-lasting Graves disease. Time point indicated: newly diagnosed GD, antithyroid drugs for less than 3 months. The TCR library was prepared using RNA isolated from PBMCs. The patients were drawn from one endocrinology department in Xi'an, China. This clonotype was counted between two and nine times. Its antigen is unidentified. CDR3 size: 14 residues. V gave up 4 bases and J gave up 3 bases, with 13 bases separating them. The V gene's germline CDR1 is LGHNA and CDR2 YSLEER. Researchers made TCR beta libraries by using iRepertoire HTBI primers and running Arm-PCR on CDR3 regions. TCRdb reprocessed the multiplex PCR reads with MiXCR, giving one entry per CDR3 protein. The data contain 360,000 or so distinct CDR3 sequences, 16% of them seen just once; the ten biggest clones take up approximately 30%. Findings and caveats of the study: Possibly, accuracy suffered from the small sample size.

The same sample was also used in a study of T cells in Graves' hyperthyroidism and ophthalmopathy. From that study: Newly diagnosed hyperthyroidism patients aged 18 to 65 years had disease lasting under 2 months.

This chain uses TRBV4-3 with TRBJ2-7; D perhaps matches TRBD2 (6 bases). This material consisted of peripheral blood mononuclear cells (PBMCs), taken at new diagnosis, from a patient treated with antithyroid drugs. This TCR came from a man aged 40-49 years with Graves disease. CDR3 sequence (DNA): TGCGCCAGCAGCCTGGGGCGGGGAAACTACGAGCAGTACTTC. As protein: CASSLGRGNYEQYF.